This is a list of T cell receptor beta chains from one sample in a study of T cells in localized non-small cell lung cancer. Some clones are missing from TCRdb's copy, which holds only in-frame ones; the method was immunoSEQ multiplex PCR. This sample has about 53,000 clones, with around 80% found just once. Material: peripheral blood mononuclear cells, obtained before any cancer treatment. All receptors come from a man between 35 and 75 years old with stage III lung adenocarcinoma. Each CDR3 is given with its conserved first and last residue. D genes are given only for firm matches. Expanded clones get a size class; other rows say once, few or many, or leave the size out.

TRBV2	TRBJ2-4	NA	TRBD1	CASRTRTGWHIQYF	TGTGCCAGCAGGACAAGGACAGGCTGGCACATTCAGTACTTC
TRBV6-4	TRBJ2-2	NA	NA	CASSGQEGGELFF	TGTGCCAGCAGTGGGCAGGAAGGCGGGGAGCTGTTTTTT
TRBV30	TRBJ1-1	few	NA	CASSRGEYTEAFF	TGTGCCTCCTCCAGGGGAGAGTACACTGAAGCTTTCTTT
TRBV29-1	TRBJ2-1	NA	TRBD1	CSFDRVGGEQFF	TGCAGCTTCGACAGGGTAGGGGGTGAGCAGTTCTTC
TRBV13	TRBJ2-3	NA	NA	CASSSRALSFGDTQYF	TGTGCCAGCAGCTCAAGGGCCCTCTCATTTGGGGATACGCAGTATTTT
TRBV19	TRBJ2-3	NA	NA	CASSPDRRKGTDTQYF	TGTGCCAGTAGCCCTGACAGGAGGAAGGGCACAGATACGCAGTATTTT
TRBV11-2	TRBJ2-2	NA	TRBD2	CASSLLREGTGELFF	TGTGCCAGCAGCTTACTGCGGGAGGGGACCGGGGAGCTGTTTTTT
TRBV14	TRBJ1-2	once	NA	CASSQESGRAGGYTF	TGTGCCAGCAGCCAAGAATCGGGCAGGGCGGGCGGCTACACCTTC
TRBV9	TRBJ2-6	NA	NA	CASSVGAGANVLTF	TGTGCCAGCAGCGTAGGGGCTGGGGCCAACGTCCTGACTTTC
TRBV7-9	TRBJ2-3	once	NA	CASSPVGGNTDTQYF	TGTGCCAGCAGCCCGGTTGGGGGTAACACAGATACGCAGTATTTT
TRBV7-9	TRBJ2-1	NA	NA	CASSPTMPEQFF	TGTGCCAGCAGCCCCACAATGCCTGAGCAGTTCTTC
TRBV6-1	TRBJ2-2	NA	NA	CASTENYYTGELFF	TGTGCCAGCACCGAAAATTATTACACCGGGGAGCTGTTTTTT
TRBV19	TRBJ2-1	NA	TRBD2	CASSPYSGDANEQFF	TGTGCCAGTAGTCCTTATAGCGGGGATGCAAATGAGCAGTTCTTC
TRBV7-2	TRBJ2-5	NA	NA	CASSQTQGNQETQYF	TGTGCCAGCAGCCAGACCCAGGGGAACCAAGAGACCCAGTACTTC
TRBV27	TRBJ2-2	once	TRBD1	CASSFDRDRRNTGELFF	TGTGCCAGCAGTTTCGACCGGGACAGGCGGAACACCGGGGAGCTGTTTTTT
TRBV5-1	TRBJ2-5	NA	NA	CASSLGTGRGQEIQYF	TGCGCCAGCAGCTTGGGAACGGGACGGGGCCAAGAGATCCAGTACTTC